The 29 T cell receptor beta chains in this list originate from one sample, sequenced in a study of T cell responses to AZD1222 COVID-19 vaccine. TCRdb's copy holds only in-frame clones and misses some; the assay was immunoSEQ multiplex PCR. The sample has 85,000 to 90,000 clones, under 95% seen once. Sequenced here: peripheral blood, sampled on day 0 of MenACWY control vaccination. The receptors here all came from an adult in good health.

DNA of the CDR3: TGTGCCAGCAGCGTAGGACGGGAAGGGGGCCTGTCGGGAAACACCATATATTTT. Translation: CASSVGREGGLSGNTIYF. The chain is built from TRBV9 and TRBJ1-3, with TRBD1 matching 7 bases. The V gene's germline CDR1 is SGDLS and CDR2 YYNGEE. The CDR3 sequence is 18 residues long. J was trimmed by 4 bases and V by 0 bases; bases with no gene match: 13. Based on the CDR3 plus reference TRBV9 and TRBJ1-3, the full variable domain is DSGVTQTPKHLITATGQRVTLRCSPRSGDLSVYWYQQSLDQGLQFLIQYYNGEERAKGNILERFSAQQFPDLHSELNLSSLELGDSALYFCASSVGREGGLSGNTIYFGEGSWLTVV.

The chain recombines TRBV7-2 with TRBJ1-1, with D perhaps TRBD1 (6 bases). Trimming shortened V by 2 bases and J by 1 base, and 11 bases separated the two germline ends. From germline, CDR1 is SGHTA and CDR2 FQGNSA. The CDR3 consists of 15 residues. The CDR3 sequence is CASSLYLTGNTEAFF. CDR3 bases: TGTGCCAGCAGCTTATACTTGACAGGGAACACTGAAGCTTTCTTT. Full variable domain (outside the CDR3, taken from reference TRBV7-2 and TRBJ1-1): GAGVSQSPSNKVTEKGKDVELRCDPISGHTALYWYRQSLGQGLEFLIYFQGNSAPDKSGLPSDRFSAERTGGSVSTLTIQRTQQEDSAVYLCASSLYLTGNTEAFFGQGTRLTVV.

The rearrangement joins TRBV10-3 to TRBJ1-3; weak D call: TRBD1 (6 bases). This CDR3 region has 19 residues. CDR1 and CDR2 (germline): ENHRY, SYGVKD. With 10 bases removed from V and 0 bases from J, the gap between germline ends came to 28 bases. The chain's CDR3 is CANRQVPGTPTLSGNTIYF. The CDR3 region has the DNA TGTGCCAACAGACAGGTTCCGGGGACCCCAACTCTCTCTGGAAACACCATATATTTT.

This rearrangement joins TRBV6-5 to TRBJ1-2; perhaps TRBD1 as D (5 bases). CDR3 size: 15 residues. Per germline, CDR1 MNHEY and CDR2 SVGAGI. V gave up 2 bases and J gave up 4 bases, with 14 bases separating them. Written as DNA, the CDR3 is TGTGCCAGCAGTTACGAGGGTCAGGGTACCTATGGCTACACCTTC. Protein sequence: CASSYEGQGTYGYTF.

The gene calls are TRBV2 and TRBJ2-1; the D is unclear. Germline V gives CDR1 SNHLY, CDR2 FYNNEI. The CDR3 runs to 13 residues. V was trimmed by 7 bases and J by 2 bases, leaving 9 bases between them. CDR3 nucleotide sequence: TGTGCCAGCAACGGTAGTCCCTACAATGAGCAGTTCTTC. This translates into CASNGSPYNEQFF.

V gene TRBV5-1 combines with J gene TRBJ2-7; D gene ambiguous. The CDR3 runs to 13 residues. V was shortened by 4 bases and J by 3 bases, with 11 bases between the two germline ends. CDR1 SGHRS and CDR2 YFSETQ come from the germline V gene. In nucleotides, the CDR3 is TGCGCCAGCAGCCGGACCTGGGACTACGAGCAGTACTTC. This codes for CASSRTWDYEQYF.

This clone was seen a single time. This chain links TRBV10-3 with TRBJ1-1; TRBD1 matches at 7 bases. Per the germline V gene, CDR1 is ENHRY and CDR2 is SYGVKD. This CDR3 contains 14 residues. With V trimmed by 7 bases and J by 3 bases, 8 bases remained unmatched. CDR3 residues: CAITGEGAHTEAFF. The CDR3 coding sequence is TGTGCCATCACCGGCGAGGGGGCTCACACTGAAGCTTTCTTT.

The rearrangement joins TRBV18 to TRBJ2-5; D possibly corresponds to TRBD1 (5 bases). This CDR3 is 14 amino acids long. The V end lost 1 base, the J end lost 5 bases, and 11 bases lay between the germline ends. From germline, CDR1 is KGHSH and CDR2 LQKENI. In DNA form, the CDR3 reads TGTGCCAGCTCACCACAGGGGAATATTGAGACCCAGTACTTC. Encoded protein: CASSPQGNIETQYF.

The chain combines TRBV28 with TRBJ1-6; 8 nucleotides match TRBD1. V shed 6 bases, J shed 9 bases, and the junction held 7 bases outside the gene matches. In germline, CDR1 is MDHEN, CDR2 SYDVKM. The CDR3 length is 14 residues. CDR3: CASRQTGESSPLHF. CDR3 sequence (DNA): TGTGCCAGCAGGCAGACAGGGGAGAGTTCACCCCTCCACTTT.

The V call is TRBV29-1, the J call TRBJ2-7, with 7 bases lining up with TRBD1. CDR1 SQVTM and CDR2 ANQGSEA come from the germline V gene. V shed 1 base, J shed 4 bases, and the junction held 7 bases outside the gene matches. This CDR3 contains 14 residues. This chain's CDR3 is CSVEVTGAPYEQYF. The CDR3 DNA reads as TGCAGCGTTGAAGTAACAGGGGCCCCTTACGAGCAGTACTTC.

The chain has TRBV5-4 and TRBJ2-5, with unresolved D. The CDR3 length is 13 residues. Trimming took 5 bases from V and 2 from J, leaving 10 bases between them. CDR1 is SGHNT, CDR2 YYREEE, per germline (reference sequence). In nucleotides, the CDR3 is TGTGCCAGCAGGGAAAAGAGACAAGAGACCCAGTACTTC. It encodes CASREKRQETQYF. Complete variable domain (other parts from reference TRBV5-4 and TRBJ2-5): ETGVTQSPTHLIKTRGQQVTLRCSSQSGHNTVSWYQQALGQGPQFIFQYYREEENGRGNFPPRFSGLQFPNYSSELNVNALELDDSALYLCASREKRQETQYFGPGTRLLVL.

The rearrangement links TRBV28 to TRBJ1-4, with 8 bases fitting TRBD1. Trimming took 6 bases from V and 4 from J; bases not matched to a gene: 7. The CDR3 loop spans 15 amino acids. Germline CDR1 MDHEN, CDR2 SYDVKM. CDR3 coding DNA: TGTGCCAGCAGCCCTCAGGGGGCGGGTAATGAAAAACTGTTTTTT. It translates to CASSPQGAGNEKLFF.

The chain carries TRBV9 and TRBJ2-5; 7 positions agree with TRBD2. CDR1 SGDLS and CDR2 YYNGEE come from the germline V gene. Trimming took 1 base from V and 5 from J; bases not matched to a gene: 8. The CDR3 consists of 15 residues. The CDR3 region is CASSVSEGGKETQYF. CDR3 sequence (DNA): TGTGCCAGCAGCGTAAGTGAGGGAGGGAAGGAGACCCAGTACTTC.

The CDR3 sequence is CASSPREGGYTF. DNA for the CDR3: TGTGCCAGCAGCCCCCGGGAGGGTGGCTACACCTTC. The chain couples TRBV4-2 to TRBJ1-2; D call uncertain. V was cut by 4 bases and J by 7 bases, with 10 bases left in between. Germline V lookup: CDR1 LGHNA, CDR2 YNFKEQ. The CDR3 has 12 residues.

As DNA, the CDR3 is TGTGCCAGCAACCGGGACAGTCCAGATACGCAGTATTTT. The encoded protein is CASNRDSPDTQYF. The V gene is TRBV2, the J gene TRBJ2-3; the match to TRBD1 covers 7 bases. CDR1 is SNHLY and CDR2 is FYNNEI in the germline V gene. CDR3 length: 13 amino acids. V dropped 7 bases and J dropped 4; count of bases not matched to a gene: 5.

The CDR3 DNA is TGTGCCAGCAGTGAATTGATGAGGGGTTTTAGCACAGATACGCAGTATTTT. It codes for CASSELMRGFSTDTQYF. This chain joins TRBV6-1 and TRBJ2-3; tentatively, D is TRBD1 or TRBD2 (5 bases each). The CDR3 has 17 residues. V was shortened by 2 bases and J by 0 bases, with 15 bases between the two germline ends. The germline CDR1 and CDR2 sequences are MNHNS and SASEGT.

The chain combines TRBV7-3 with TRBJ2-3, with D unclear. The CDR3 is 13 residues long. CDR1 and CDR2 from the germline V gene are SGHTA and FQGTGA. Trimming took off 5 bases at V and 7 bases at J, with 13 bases between the two ends. The CDR3 DNA follows: TGTGCCAGCAGCCCAGCCCGATCAAATACGCAGTATTTT. It yields the protein CASSPARSNTQYF.

The gene calls are TRBV7-9 and TRBJ1-1; D may be TRBD1 (5 bases). The CDR3 is 14 residues long. V was trimmed by 2 bases and J by 0 bases, leaving 7 bases between them. Germline V gene lookup returns CDR1 SEHNR and CDR2 FQNEAQ (reference sequence). The chain's CDR3 is CASSLSGMNTEAFF. In nucleotides, the CDR3 is TGTGCCAGCAGCTTATCAGGGATGAACACTGAAGCTTTCTTT.

This sequence joins TRBV27 and TRBJ1-5; 10 positions agree with TRBD1. There are 18 residues in the CDR3. In germline, CDR1 is MNHEY, CDR2 SMNVEV (reference sequence). Trimming cost V 5 bases and J 0 bases; bases outside gene matches: 10. The CDR3 region is CASSPQRTGGISNQPQHF. The CDR3 region has the DNA TGTGCCAGCAGTCCACAGAGGACAGGGGGGATTAGCAATCAGCCCCAGCATTTT.

The rearrangement uses TRBV5-1 and TRBJ2-3; no firm D call. This CDR3 comprises 14 residues. V was cut by 0 bases and J by 4 bases, with 9 bases left in between. The V gene's germline CDR1 is SGHRS and CDR2 YFSETQ. The chain's CDR3 is CASSLGSSADTQYF. CDR3 in DNA: TGCGCCAGCAGCTTGGGGTCCTCCGCAGATACGCAGTATTTT. Full variable domain (rest looked up from reference TRBV5-1 and TRBJ2-3): KAGVTQTPRYLIKTRGQQVTLSCSPISGHRSVSWYQQTPGQGLQFLFEYFSETQRNKGNFPGRFSGRQFSNSRSEMNVSTLELGDSALYLCASSLGSSADTQYFGPGTRLTVL.

This clone showed up just once. This chain connects TRBV5-1 to TRBJ2-1; 10 bases agree with TRBD2. This CDR3 comprises 15 residues. The germline V gene has CDR1 SGHRS and CDR2 YFSETQ. Trimming removed 4 bases from V and 8 bases from J; junction bases left unmatched: 9. CDR3 sequence (DNA): TGCGCCAGCAGCCTAAGCGGGAGGGCCACTTATGAGCAGTTCTTC. Protein sequence: CASSLSGRATYEQFF. Supplemented by reference TRBV5-1 and TRBJ2-1, the full variable domain reads KAGVTQTPRYLIKTRGQQVTLSCSPISGHRSVSWYQQTPGQGLQFLFEYFSETQRNKGNFPGRFSGRQFSNSRSEMNVSTLELGDSALYLCASSLSGRATYEQFFGPGTRLTVL.

The V and J genes are TRBV13 and TRBJ1-6, with 9 bases fitting TRBD1. The CDR3 is 15 residues long. With V trimmed by 3 bases and J by 10 bases, 7 bases remained unmatched. CDR1 PRHDT and CDR2 FYEKMQ come from the germline V gene (reference sequence). CDR3 amino acids: CASSFEGTGHSPLHF. The CDR3 DNA follows: TGTGCCAGCAGCTTTGAGGGGACAGGGCACTCACCCCTCCACTTT.

The chain is built from TRBV19 and TRBJ2-7; tentatively, D is TRBD2 (6 bases). V was shortened by 5 bases and J by 6 bases, with 17 bases between the two germline ends. The CDR3 loop spans 14 amino acids. Germline V gives CDR1 LNHDA, CDR2 SQIVND (reference sequence). CDR3 in amino acids: CASSDPGVSREQYF. CDR3 bases: TGTGCCAGTAGTGATCCGGGAGTAAGCCGCGAGCAGTACTTC.

This clone was observed a handful of times. V and J are TRBV18 and TRBJ1-3, with D tentatively TRBD1 (5 bases). This CDR3 is 16 amino acids long. Trimming pared 0 bases from V and 4 bases from J, leaving 13 bases between. Looked up from germline, CDR1 is KGHSH and CDR2 is LQKENI. CDR3 amino acids: CASSPPSGAEGNTIYF. Here the CDR3 DNA reads TGTGCCAGCTCACCACCGAGCGGGGCAGAAGGAAACACCATATATTTT.

The genes are TRBV9 and TRBJ1-1; D is ambiguous. Trimming removed 0 bases at V and 1 base at J, with 7 bases between. The CDR3 has 14 amino acids. The germline V gene encodes CDR1 SGDLS and CDR2 YYNGEE. CDR3: CASSVGLRNTEAFF. The CDR3 nucleotides are TGTGCCAGCAGCGTAGGGTTAAGGAACACTGAAGCTTTCTTT.

The V call is TRBV6-5, the J call TRBJ2-5; 8 nucleotides align to TRBD1. This CDR3 region has 13 residues. Germline V gene sequence: CDR1 MNHEY, CDR2 SVGAGI. The V segment lost 5 bases and the J segment 7 bases; nucleotides outside the gene matches: 6. The CDR3: CASSLGQDGTQYF. The CDR3 DNA sequence: TGTGCCAGCAGTCTGGGACAGGATGGGACCCAGTACTTC.

The CDR3 DNA reads TGCGCCAGCAGCCGGCACACAGGGGAGAATTCACCCCTCCACTTT. Translating gives CASSRHTGENSPLHF. The chain combines TRBV4-3 with TRBJ1-6; 7 nucleotides agree with TRBD1. Trimming at V came to 4 bases and at J to 7 bases, leaving 7 bases not matched to a gene. The germline gives CDR1 LGHNA, CDR2 YSLEER. This CDR3 is built from 15 residues.

The chain recombines TRBV12-3 or TRBV12-4 with TRBJ1-1; 10 bases are a match to TRBD1. CDR3 length: 13 amino acids. The ends lost 3 bases at V and 7 bases at J; junction bases unmatched: 2. CDR3 DNA: TGTGCCAGCAGTTTGGACAGGGGGGGTGAAGCTTTCTTT. Translation gives CASSLDRGGEAFF.

The V and J genes are TRBV10-1 and TRBJ2-1; 9 bases are a match to TRBD2. V was pared by 1 base and J by 6 bases, with 7 bases of the junction left unmatched. CDR1 and CDR2 from the germline V gene are WNHNN and SYGVQD (reference sequence). The CDR3 extends over 16 amino acids. CDR3 coding DNA: TGCGCCAGCAGTGAGTTGGCGCGGGGGGGCGTCAATGAGCAGTTCTTC. Amino acids: CASSELARGGVNEQFF.